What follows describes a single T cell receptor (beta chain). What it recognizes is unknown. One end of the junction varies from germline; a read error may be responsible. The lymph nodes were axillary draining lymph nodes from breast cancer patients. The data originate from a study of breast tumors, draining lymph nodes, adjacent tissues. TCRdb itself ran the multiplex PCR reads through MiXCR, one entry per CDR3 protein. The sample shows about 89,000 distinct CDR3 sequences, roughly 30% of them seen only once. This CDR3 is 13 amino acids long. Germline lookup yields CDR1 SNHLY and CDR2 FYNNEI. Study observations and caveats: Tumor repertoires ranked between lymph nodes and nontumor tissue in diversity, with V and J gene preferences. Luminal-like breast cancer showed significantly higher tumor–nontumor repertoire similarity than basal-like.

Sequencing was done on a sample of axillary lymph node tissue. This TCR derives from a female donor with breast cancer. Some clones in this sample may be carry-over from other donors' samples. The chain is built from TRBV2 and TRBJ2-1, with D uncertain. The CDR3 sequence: CASSVAPGFGQFF. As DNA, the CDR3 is TGCGCCAGCAGCGTAGCCCCTGGGTTTGGGCAGTTCTTC.